This TCR beta chain was recovered during a study of CD8 T cell repertoires and HIV-1 epitope variants (dated by TCRdb to the early 2020s). As for the study more broadly: In separate culture wells, T cells were stimulated with each of twenty-five peptides that represented autologous and known Gag and Nef epitope variants. T cells were enriched using the EasySep Human T Cell Enrichment Kit and then co-cultured with an equal number of autologous T cell-negative cells acting as antigen-presenting cells. The control conditions were a CMV, EBV and flu peptide pool, the Ebola AY9 epitope as a negative control, and a well with no peptide. The epitopes tested covered three Gag epitope families plus Nef HW9 and YT9. A total of around 80 T cell cultures were run, with each culture condition done in triplicate except for one peptide, which was done in duplicate. A 1M T cell aliquot was kept as an uncultured baseline condition, separate from the approximately 80 T cell cultures. Cultures ran for 10 days in IMDM with gentamicin, with half-media changes on days 3 and 7 adding IL-2, IL-7 and IL-15.

Study-wide findings and limitations: Nine antigen-specific TCR beta clonotypes were identified, and six of them appeared cross-reactive for autologous or known escape epitope variants. The assay could identify only TCR beta chains and pointed to proliferation in response to antigen, not to T cell function or cytokine profile. A handful of clonotypes recognized the Nef KF9 family and one clonotype recognized the HW9 family, while no responses were seen to the TAALDMSHF plasma variant.

Sequencing of TCR beta CDR3 regions was done on the immunoSEQ platform at survey depth. The QIAamp DNA micro kit was used to extract genomic DNA from every cultured and uncultured CD8+ T cell population. The authors' analysis ran thus. Samples with fewer than 5,000 productive reads were excluded, resulting in the removal of about 6% of the 75 HIV peptide-stimulated cultures. Sequences were trimmed to CDR3 by a MANAFEST web app, and nonproductive sequences, CDR3s under 5 amino acids, and sequences not starting with C or ending with F/W were removed. For a clonotype to count as antigen-specific, the clonotype had to expand relative to the no-peptide control in at least 2 of 3 replicates at FDR 0.01, and only within one epitope family. In addition, a specific clonotype needed a frequency at least fivefold higher than in wells stimulated with peptides from other epitope families. In its TCRdb copy, this immuneACCESS table keeps in-frame sequences only and misses some clones. Where compared with another copy, unresolved V genes explain less than half of these, and the others have no known cause. V, J and clone size reflect that table, while D and trimming were determined from the DNA. The sample records under 7,000 clones, around two thirds of which are singletons. The ten largest account for approximately 47% of the sample.

According to the germline V gene (reference sequence), CDR1 reads MNHEY and CDR2 reads SMNVEV. Trimming costs V 0 bases and J 8 bases, and their ends lie 16 bases apart. Taken from cysteine to phenylalanine, the CDR3 has 15 residues. This entry keeps only the CDR3 DNA: 45 bases, framed from base 1. The EasySep Human CD8+ T Cell Enrichment Kit was used on day 10 to isolate CD8+ T cells from every culture. Remarks on this clone: Its antigen target is currently unknown. No base-level quality is on record; no much larger clone is a single base apart.

The sequencing sample was made of cultured CD8+ T cells derived from PBMCs. This TCR derives from a male donor with HIV. Recombination joined TRBV27 with TRBJ1-2, with the D segment identity uncertain. The CDR3 sequence is CASSLSGSPPGGYTF. The nucleotides read TGTGCCAGCAGTTTATCTGGCAGCCCTCCTGGAGGCTACACCTTC.